The sequence of this T cell receptor (beta chain) was determined in a study of T cell repertoires in cytomegalovirus infection. As regards this clonotype: No antigen is known for it.

MiXCR was run by TCRdb on the reads, yielding one entry per CDR3 protein. The sample consists of 700,000 to 950,000 distinct CDR3 sequences, approximately 32% of them appearing once. The V gene's germline CDR1 is MNHEY and CDR2 SMNVEV (reference sequence). The CDR3 consists of 15 residues. V lost 7 bases and J lost 6; bases outside the gene matches: 7. This receptor was taken from a human donor in good health (CMV status not recorded). Some clones in this sample may be carry-over from other donors' samples. The sample was cultured CD8+ T cells from PBMCs, taken from culture after CMV antigen stimulation. The rearrangement links TRBV27 to TRBJ2-1; 12 bases agree with TRBD2. The CDR3 bases are TGTGCCAGCACTCCGACTAGCGGGGGATTCAATGAGCAGTTCTTC. It translates to CASTPTSGGFNEQFF.